The rows below give T cell receptor beta chains drawn from one sample of a study of blood T cells in healthy people across ages. MiXCR, run by TCRdb on the 5' RACE reads, gives a single entry per CDR3 protein. Here the sample spans around 800,000 distinct CDR3 sequences, about 53% being singletons. Sequenced input: blood. The receptors shown here come from a man older than 75 in good health. The CDR3 runs from the conserved cysteine through the conserved F or W.

V: TRBV12-3/TRBV12-4; J: TRBJ2-2; CDR3: CASYGNGELFF
V: TRBV14; J: TRBJ2-1; CDR3: CASSPSGSYYNEQFF
V: TRBV6-6; J: -; CDR3: CASSSGGGTDEQYF
V: TRBV6-6; J: TRBJ1-2; CDR3: CASSLFEGYGYTF
V: TRBV6-1; J: TRBJ2-7; CDR3: CASSENPGPISYEQYF
V: TRBV29-1; J: TRBJ1-2; CDR3: CSDRDRAFGYTF
V: TRBV6-8; J: TRBJ2-7; CDR3: CASSLTGGYSSYEQYF
V: TRBV6-1; J: TRBJ1-5; CDR3: CAISEVQPQHF
V: TRBV12-5; J: TRBJ2-7; CDR3: CASGIRSAVSAYEQYF
V: TRBV6-6; J: TRBJ1-2; CDR3: CASSTREGYGYTF
V: TRBV5-1; J: TRBJ1-1; CDR3: CASSLGEGTEAFF
V: TRBV2; J: TRBJ2-1; CDR3: CASTLTSSYNEQFF
V: TRBV4-3; J: TRBJ2-7; CDR3: CASSQERQVPYEQYF
V: TRBV6-1; J: -; CDR3: CASSQGVISYWSYNEQYF
V: TRBV7-9; J: TRBJ2-1; CDR3: CASSPHRTTHNEQFF
V: TRBV7-9; J: -; CDR3: CATDRDGSYNEQYF
V: TRBV12-3/TRBV12-4; J: TRBJ2-3; CDR3: CASSRTGGKDTQYF
V: TRBV29-1; J: TRBJ1-2; CDR3: CSARTALGGYTF
V: TRBV7-9; J: TRBJ2-7; CDR3: CASSGGTGWNHEQYF
V: TRBV27; J: TRBJ2-5; CDR3: CASSYSHLYQETQNF
V: TRBV7-9; J: TRBJ2-3; CDR3: CASSLDGEDTQYF
V: TRBV5-7; J: -; CDR3: CASSPRDGFIEQYF
V: TRBV6-1; J: TRBJ2-1; CDR3: CASSPPYRAYNEQFF
V: TRBV29-1; J: TRBJ2-3; CDR3: CSVLDRGPRDAYF
V: TRBV7-9; J: TRBJ2-1; CDR3: CASSSEKSSYNEQFF
V: TRBV2; J: TRBJ1-2; CDR3: CASRSTGVYGYTF
V: TRBV12-3/TRBV12-4; J: -; CDR3: CASRSGIVQETQYF
V: TRBV20-1; J: TRBJ2-1; CDR3: CSARAGPGTSNFRVHNEQFF
V: TRBV18; J: TRBJ2-5; CDR3: CASSPGQGAKETQYF
V: TRBV9; J: TRBJ2-3; CDR3: CASSLQSSTDTQYF
V: TRBV11-2; J: TRBJ2-5; CDR3: CASSLPQEQYF
V: TRBV28; J: TRBJ2-5; CDR3: CASDSYRETQYF
V: TRBV12-3/TRBV12-4; J: TRBJ2-7; CDR3: CASSKHQLSYEQYF
V: TRBV14; J: TRBJ2-3; CDR3: CASSQVGARYAYF
V: TRBV28; J: TRBJ2-7; CDR3: CASNHFRCQVQYF
V: TRBV27; J: TRBJ2-3; CDR3: CASSLGRGTDTQYF
V: TRBV7-2; J: TRBJ2-5; CDR3: CASSLEQAGPQYF
V: TRBV2; J: -; CDR3: CASMGGMETQYF
V: TRBV7-9; J: TRBJ1-4; CDR3: CSSSLAREKLFF
V: TRBV7-9; J: TRBJ1-6; CDR3: CASSPQGLQFTLHF
V: TRBV3-1; J: TRBJ2-1; CDR3: CASSSRQGAGEQFF
V: TRBV5-1; J: TRBJ1-4; CDR3: CASSPGRANEKLFF
V: TRBV3-1; J: TRBJ2-7; CDR3: CASSQDQPGQAYEQYF
V: TRBV9; J: TRBJ1-2; CDR3: CASSVVGQDYGYTF
V: TRBV29-1; J: TRBJ2-1; CDR3: CSVQPYRLNEQFF
V: TRBV2; J: TRBJ1-6; CDR3: CASTTNSPLHF
V: TRBV2; J: TRBJ2-6; CDR3: CASSETGVGANVLTF
V: TRBV3-1; J: TRBJ2-1; CDR3: CASSQDPGLAGGSEQFF
V: TRBV2; J: TRBJ2-7; CDR3: CASREQGIGDEQYF
V: TRBV5-1; J: TRBJ2-3; CDR3: CASTLGGVGDTQYF
V: TRBV12-3/TRBV12-4; J: TRBJ2-7; CDR3: CASSFGSGGNYEQYF
V: TRBV18; J: TRBJ2-7; CDR3: CASSPPPGTGIYEQYF
V: TRBV18; J: TRBJ2-1; CDR3: CASSRSGRSDNEQFF
V: TRBV20-1; J: TRBJ2-1; CDR3: CSAGLGAGGVYNEQFF
V: TRBV2; J: -; CDR3: CASEGQVLEQYF
V: TRBV12-3/TRBV12-4; J: TRBJ2-1; CDR3: CASSSPGLAGDEQFF
V: TRBV7-2; J: TRBJ2-7; CDR3: CASSPRDRKGYEQYF